The 17 T cell receptor beta chains in this list originate from one sample, sequenced in a study of cytomegalovirus exposure and HLA in healthy donors. PCR involved 60 Vbeta and 13 Jbeta primers. TCRdb keeps only in-frame clones here, not all; method: immunoSEQ multiplex PCR. The repertoire holds 150,000 to 200,000 clones, with 81% as singletons. Sequenced sample: PBMCs. The receptor set was obtained from a man aged 35 to 55 in good health and CMV-seropositive.

This chain joins TRBV13 and TRBJ2-2; D gene uncertain. Germline loops: CDR1 PRHDT, CDR2 FYEKMQ (reference sequence). The CDR3 has 19 residues. Trimming removed 0 bases from V and 3 bases from J, with 20 bases in between. CDR3 region: CASSLGPSLIPPDTGELFF. The CDR3 DNA is TGTGCCAGCAGCTTAGGCCCCTCCCTTATCCCGCCGGACACCGGGGAGCTGTTTTTT.

V usage is TRBV21-1 and J usage is TRBJ1-2; the tabulated D call, TRBD1, remains unverified against the DNA. TRBV21-1 is noted as a pseudogene. This CDR3 has 17 amino acids. CDR3 DNA sequence: TGTGCCAGCAGCAAAACATTTAGGACACGACCGTTCTATGGCTACACCTTC. It encodes CASSKTFRTRPFYGYTF.

The chain couples TRBV5-4 to TRBJ2-7; perhaps TRBD2 as D (5 bases). CDR3 length equals 14 residues. V was trimmed by 0 bases and J by 0 bases, leaving 7 bases between them. The germline V gene encodes CDR1 SGHNT and CDR2 YYREEE (reference sequence). The CDR3 is CASSLDGGSYEQYF. As DNA, the CDR3 is TGTGCCAGCAGCTTGGATGGAGGCTCCTACGAGCAGTACTTC.

J is TRBJ2-7 and V is TRBV11-2; possibly TRBD2 for D (5 bases). V gave up 1 base and J gave up 3 bases, with 16 bases separating them. The germline gives CDR1 SGHAT, CDR2 FQNNGV. The CDR3 covers 16 residues. The CDR3 DNA reads as TGTGCCAGCAGCTTAGCATCAGGAGGAAGGTTCTACGAGCAGTACTTC. Protein: CASSLASGGRFYEQYF.

The chain combines TRBV5-1 with TRBJ1-1, with 7 bases that match TRBD1. The CDR3 extends over 15 amino acids. Unmatched junction bases numbered 16, after V lost 4 bases and J lost 10 bases. Germline CDR1 and CDR2: SGHRS and YFSETQ. CDR3 sequence (DNA): TGCGCCAGCAGCCTCGGGACAGCACCCGTGGATAGAGCTTTCTTT. It is translated as CASSLGTAPVDRAFF.

CDR3 DNA sequence: TGTGCTAGTGGTTTGTGGACAGATCTCTCTGGGGCCAACGTCCTGACTTTC. Translated: CASGLWTDLSGANVLTF. The rearrangement links TRBV12-5 to TRBJ2-6; possible D gene TRBD1, 6 bases. The CDR3 has 17 residues. The V gene lost 2 bases and the J gene lost 0 bases, with 11 bases spanning the gap. Germline V gene sequence: CDR1 LGHNT, CDR2 FRNRAP.

This chain links TRBV5-4 with TRBJ1-2; 8 nucleotides match TRBD1. Germline-derived CDR1 and CDR2 are SGHNT and YYREEE (reference sequence). The length of the CDR3 is 15 residues. V lost 1 base, J lost 5 bases, and 7 bases stayed unmatched. CDR3 amino acids: CASSLSGDRGYGYTF. Here the CDR3 DNA reads TGTGCCAGCAGCTTGTCGGGAGACAGGGGTTATGGCTACACCTTC.

This sequence joins TRBV9 and TRBJ2-7; 8 bases fit TRBD2. V was clipped by 1 base and J by 4 bases; unmatched bases: 7. CDR3 size: 15 residues. Germline values: CDR1 SGDLS, CDR2 YYNGEE. The CDR3 DNA reads TGTGCCAGCAGCGTAAATCCAGCGGGGGCATACGAGCAGTACTTC. Residues: CASSVNPAGAYEQYF.

On this clone itself: One end of the junction fails to match germline, which may point to a read error. The V call is TRBV5-1, the J call TRBJ1-6, with D perhaps matching TRBD1 (6 bases). Germline assignment: CDR1 SGHRS and CDR2 YFSETQ. The CDR3 covers 14 residues. CDR3 bases: TGCGCCAGCAGCCTTCTACAGGGAAATTCATCCCTCCACTTT. Protein sequence: CASSLLQGNSSLHF.

The V gene is TRBV19, the J gene TRBJ2-6, with a weak D call TRBD1 (6 bases). V lost 4 bases and J 2 bases, leaving 9 bases between the germline ends. Per the germline V gene, CDR1 is LNHDA and CDR2 is SQIVND (reference sequence). The CDR3 length is 15 residues. The CDR3, as DNA: TGTGCCAGTAGTAGTCACAGGGCTGGGGCCAACGTCCTGACTTTC. Its translation: CASSSHRAGANVLTF.

Here the CDR3 DNA reads TGTGCCAGCAGACAACCTGGAAACACCATATATTTT. This translates into CASRQPGNTIYF. The gene calls are TRBV6-5 and TRBJ1-3; no firm D call. Trimming pared 6 bases from V and 2 bases from J, leaving 5 bases between. The CDR3 is made up of 12 amino acids. Looked up from germline, CDR1 is MNHEY and CDR2 is SVGAGI.

The chain uses TRBV6-6 and TRBJ2-1; 11 bases map to TRBD1. The ends lost 5 bases at V and 10 bases at J; junction bases unmatched: 4. This CDR3 has 13 residues. CDR1 and CDR2 (germline): MNHNY, SVGAGI (reference sequence). The CDR3 loop reads CASSHRTGGEQFF. CDR3 sequence (DNA): TGTGCCAGCAGTCACCGGACAGGGGGCGAGCAGTTCTTC.

The V call is TRBV10-3, the J call TRBJ1-6; no reliable D call. Trimming cost V 0 bases and J 7 bases, with 16 bases left between them. The germline V gene has CDR1 ENHRY and CDR2 SYGVKD. The CDR3 spans 17 residues. The CDR3 bases are TGTGCCATCAGTGAGTCATTTCGTCAGGTGAGAAATTCACCCCTCCACTTT. Its protein is CAISESFRQVRNSPLHF.

The chain is built from TRBV9 and TRBJ1-2; 8 bases match TRBD1. The CDR3 runs to 15 residues. Germline V gives CDR1 SGDLS, CDR2 YYNGEE. V lost 3 bases to trimming and J lost 6 bases; unmatched junction nucleotides: 10. Here the CDR3 DNA reads TGTGCCAGCAGCGCTTCAGGGGGCGCATTTAATGGCTACACCTTC. This encodes CASSASGGAFNGYTF.

This clone was observed a few times. J is TRBJ1-1 and V is TRBV28; D not resolved. Trimming shortened V by 5 bases and J by 1 base, and 8 bases separated the two germline ends. Germline V lookup: CDR1 MDHEN, CDR2 SYDVKM. The CDR3 totals 13 residues. CDR3 DNA: TGTGCCAGCAGTCTGACACGGAACACTGAAGCTTTCTTT. Translated: CASSLTRNTEAFF.

This clone was seen a few times. This sequence joins TRBV6-5 and TRBJ2-1, with 7 bases aligning to TRBD2. CDR1 and CDR2 from the germline V gene are MNHEY and SVGAGI. The CDR3 contains 15 residues. J gave up 2 bases and V 6 bases, and 7 bases lay outside the gene matches. CDR3 bases: TGTGCCAGCAGGTTATTGGGAGGGCCCTACAATGAGCAGTTCTTC. This gives the protein CASRLLGGPYNEQFF.

The chain recombines TRBV9 with TRBJ2-3, with 7 bases aligning to TRBD1. The J segment lost 3 bases and the V segment lost 4 bases, leaving 8 bases of the junction unmatched. The CDR3 consists of 15 residues. The germline CDR1 and CDR2 sequences are SGDLS and YYNGEE. CDR3 sequence reads: CASSLRTGATDTQYF. The CDR3 DNA is TGTGCCAGCAGCCTTCGGACAGGCGCAACAGATACGCAGTATTTT.